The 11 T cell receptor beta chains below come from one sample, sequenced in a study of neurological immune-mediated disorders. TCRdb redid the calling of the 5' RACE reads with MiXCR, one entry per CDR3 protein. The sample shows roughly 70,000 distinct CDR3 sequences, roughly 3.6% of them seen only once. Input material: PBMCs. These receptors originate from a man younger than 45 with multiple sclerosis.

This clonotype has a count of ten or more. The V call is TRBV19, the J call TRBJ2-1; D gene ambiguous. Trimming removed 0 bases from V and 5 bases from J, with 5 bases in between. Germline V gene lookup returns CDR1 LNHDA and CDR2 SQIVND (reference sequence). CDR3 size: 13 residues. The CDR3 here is CASSIDGDNEQFF. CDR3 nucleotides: TGTGCCAGTAGTATAGATGGGGACAATGAGCAGTTCTTC.

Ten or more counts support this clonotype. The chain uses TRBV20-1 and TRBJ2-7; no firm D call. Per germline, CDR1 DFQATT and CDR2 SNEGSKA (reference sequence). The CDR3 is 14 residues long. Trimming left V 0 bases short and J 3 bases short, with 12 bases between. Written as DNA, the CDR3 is TGCAGTGCTAGAGATACCGGACGCGGCTACGAGCAGTACTTC. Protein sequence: CSARDTGRGYEQYF.

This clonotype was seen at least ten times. CDR3 DNA: TGCAGTGCTCGTCAGGGGAACACTGAAGCTTTCTTT. Amino acid sequence: CSARQGNTEAFF. This chain links TRBV20-1 with TRBJ1-1; a weak D match, TRBD1 (5 bases). This CDR3 has 12 amino acids. The germline V gene encodes CDR1 DFQATT and CDR2 SNEGSKA (reference sequence). The germline V and J ends were trimmed by 5 bases and 1 base, with 8 bases remaining between them.

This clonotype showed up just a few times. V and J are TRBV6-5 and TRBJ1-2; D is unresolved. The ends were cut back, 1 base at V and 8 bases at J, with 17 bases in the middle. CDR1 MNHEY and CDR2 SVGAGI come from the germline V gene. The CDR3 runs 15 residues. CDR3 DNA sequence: TGTGCCAGCAGTTACTTCGGGGAAAGGACTAGCGGCTACACCTTC. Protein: CASSYFGERTSGYTF.

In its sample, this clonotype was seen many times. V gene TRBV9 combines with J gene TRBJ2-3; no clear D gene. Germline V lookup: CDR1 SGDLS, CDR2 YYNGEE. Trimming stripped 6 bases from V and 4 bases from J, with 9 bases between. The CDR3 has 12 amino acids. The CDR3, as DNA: TGTGCCAGCATGGGTGAGGCAGATACGCAGTATTTT. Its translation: CASMGEADTQYF. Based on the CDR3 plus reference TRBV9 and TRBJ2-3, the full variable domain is DSGVTQTPKHLITATGQRVTLRCSPRSGDLSVYWYQQSLDQGLQFLIQYYNGEERAKGNILERFSAQQFPDLHSELNLSSLELGDSALYFCASMGEADTQYFGPGTRLTVL.

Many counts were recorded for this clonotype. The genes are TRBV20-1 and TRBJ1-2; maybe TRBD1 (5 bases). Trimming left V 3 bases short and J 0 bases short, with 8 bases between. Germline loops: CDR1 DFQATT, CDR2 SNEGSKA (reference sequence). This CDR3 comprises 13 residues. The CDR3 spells CSARTVSNYGYTF. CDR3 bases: TGCAGTGCTAGGACAGTTTCTAACTATGGCTACACCTTC.

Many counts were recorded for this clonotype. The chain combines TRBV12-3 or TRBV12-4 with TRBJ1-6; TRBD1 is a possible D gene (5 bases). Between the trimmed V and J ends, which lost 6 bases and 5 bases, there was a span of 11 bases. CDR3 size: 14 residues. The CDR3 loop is CASRPGTDNSPLHF. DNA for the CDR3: TGTGCCAGCAGACCCGGGACGGATAATTCACCCCTCCACTTT.

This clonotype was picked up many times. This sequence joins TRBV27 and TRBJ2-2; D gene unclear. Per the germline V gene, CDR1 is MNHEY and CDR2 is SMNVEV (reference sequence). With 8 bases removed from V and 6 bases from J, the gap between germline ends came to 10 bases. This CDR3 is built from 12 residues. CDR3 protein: CASARLAGELFF. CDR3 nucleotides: TGTGCCAGCGCCAGACTCGCCGGGGAGCTGTTTTTT.

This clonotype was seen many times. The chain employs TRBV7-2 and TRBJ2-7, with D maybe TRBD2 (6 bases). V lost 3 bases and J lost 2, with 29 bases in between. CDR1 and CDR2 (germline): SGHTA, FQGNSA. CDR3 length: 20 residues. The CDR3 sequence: CASSLTRGTVDSTLTYEQYF. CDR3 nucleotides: TGTGCCAGCAGCTTGACTAGGGGTACGGTCGACAGTACTCTTACCTACGAGCAGTACTTC.

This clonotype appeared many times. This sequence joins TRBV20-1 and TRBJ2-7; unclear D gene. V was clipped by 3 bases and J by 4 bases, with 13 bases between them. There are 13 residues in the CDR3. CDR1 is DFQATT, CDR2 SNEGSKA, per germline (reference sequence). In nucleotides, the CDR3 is TGCAGTGCTAGGGATACCCCTGGGTACGAGCAGTACTTC. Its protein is CSARDTPGYEQYF.

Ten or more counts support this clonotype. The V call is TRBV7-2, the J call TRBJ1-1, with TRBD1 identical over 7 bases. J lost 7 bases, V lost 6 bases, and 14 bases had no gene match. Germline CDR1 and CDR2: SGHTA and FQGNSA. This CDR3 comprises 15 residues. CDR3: CASRKTGTETHEAFF. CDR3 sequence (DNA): TGTGCCAGCAGAAAAACCGGGACAGAGACCCATGAAGCTTTCTTT.